These 3 T cell receptor beta chains originate from one sample sequenced in a study of vaccination and CD4 T cells after COVID-19. Their specific antigens are unknown. The treatment denotes: roughly 11-day PBMC culture with coronavirus spike peptide pools or control peptides (ViraFEST assay). Sequence data for DNA of cultured CD4+ T cells were generated by the Oncomine TCR Beta short-read assay. One entry per CDR3 protein results from TCRdb running MiXCR on the PCR reads. The data show 7,500 to 9,500 distinct CDR3 sequences, with 64% seen just once and around 35% held by the top ten. The specimen was CD4+ T cells from blood, cultured in vitro. The receptor set was obtained from a human donor who had recovered from COVID-19.

The chain joins TRBV11-2 to TRBJ2-3, with 8 nucleotides matching TRBD2. Germline CDR1 is SGHAT and CDR2 is FQNNGV. V lost 2 bases and J lost 6; bases outside the gene matches: 10. The CDR3 sequence is 16 residues long. The CDR3 spells CASSLNWRGEGDTQYF. In nucleotides, the CDR3 is TGTGCCAGCAGCTTAAATTGGCGGGGGGAGGGGGATACGCAGTATTTT.

This clonotype has a single count. The rearrangement links TRBV12-3 or TRBV12-4 to TRBJ1-6; D remains unclear. V lost 5 bases, J lost 6 bases, and 20 bases lay in between. The CDR3 spans 17 residues. CDR3 coding DNA: TGTGCCAGCAGTACGATAATTAGACGGATGACTAATTCACCCCTCCACTTT. Residues: CASSTIIRRMTNSPLHF.

This chain joins TRBV20-1 and TRBJ1-2; D possibly corresponds to TRBD1 (5 bases). The CDR3 length is 14 residues. Trimming took 6 bases from V and 0 from J, leaving 14 bases between them. CDR1 is DFQATT and CDR2 is SNEGSKA in the germline V gene (reference sequence). The CDR3 protein is CSAPGGDPNYGYTF. DNA of the CDR3: TGCAGTGCCCCCGGGGGGGATCCTAACTATGGCTACACCTTC.